The table lists the clone carrying this T cell receptor (beta chain) with a few counts. Active moderate-to-severe ophthalmopathy, Clinical Activity Score at least 3, NOSPECS at least 4, under 3 months' duration. These data come from a study of T cells in Graves' hyperthyroidism and ophthalmopathy. Study-level background: Before treatment of any kind, peripheral blood was taken at initial diagnosis.

From germline, CDR1 is SGDLS and CDR2 YYNGEE. This CDR3 has 15 amino acids. J gave up 2 bases and V 1 base, and 6 bases lay outside the gene matches. TCR beta CDR3 sequences were amplified from RNA transcripts. The HTBI primer set drove a first-round RT-PCR of the TCR CDR3. In TCRdb, the multiplex PCR reads were re-called with MiXCR into one record per CDR3 protein. The repertoire holds hundreds of thousands of distinct CDR3 sequences, with 14% to 15% as singletons. The sequencing input was blood. The sequence was collected from a man aged 18 to 30 with Graves' ophthalmopathy. V gene TRBV9 combines with J gene TRBJ2-7, with 7 bases that match TRBD1. The CDR3 DNA follows: TGTGCCAGCAGCGTATCAGGGGGAGCCGCCTACGAGCAGTACTTC. Translated: CASSVSGGAAYEQYF.